Listed here are 16 T cell receptor beta chains from one sample, sequenced in a study of cytomegalovirus exposure and HLA in healthy donors (dated by TCRdb to about 2017). Libraries were constructed by the immunoSEQ multiplex PCR assay. For the multiplex PCR, a mixture combining 60 forward primers for TCR Vbeta segments and 13 reverse primers for TCR Jbeta segments was used. TCRdb mirrors the immuneACCESS table, restricted to in-frame sequences. Some clones are absent from its copies; in checked studies, under half trace to an unresolved V gene, and the reason for the others is unknown. The table kept for this sample lists 95,000 to 150,000 clones. The top ten clonotypes cover 0.9% to 1.2% of the sample. Sequencing was performed on PBMCs. All receptors come from a man aged 18 to 35 in good health and CMV-seronegative.

The chain joins TRBV10-1 to TRBJ1-2; 10 nucleotides align to TRBD1. From germline, CDR1 is WNHNN and CDR2 SYGVQD (reference sequence). The J segment lost 6 bases and the V segment lost 4 bases, leaving 11 bases of the junction unmatched. There are 16 residues in the CDR3. DNA of the CDR3: TGCGCCAGCAGTGTCCACCGGGACAGGGGTTGGAATGGCTACACCTTC. Its translation is CASSVHRDRGWNGYTF.

The chain employs TRBV19 and TRBJ1-1; 8 bases align to TRBD1. The CDR3 covers 14 residues. Germline assignment: CDR1 LNHDA and CDR2 SQIVND (reference sequence). V was clipped by 8 bases and J by 0 bases; unmatched bases: 5. The DNA of the CDR3 is TGTGCCAGTGACAGGGGCGGGATGAACACTGAAGCTTTCTTT. Protein product: CASDRGGMNTEAFF.

The rearrangement links TRBV7-9 to TRBJ1-2, with D tentatively TRBD1 (6 bases). Deletions cut 3 bases from V and 6 bases from J, with 8 bases between. Germline values: CDR1 SEHNR, CDR2 FQNEAQ (reference sequence). This CDR3 has 12 amino acids. The CDR3 DNA is TGTGCCAGCAGCTTTGGGGGCAATGGCTACACCTTC. Its protein product is CASSFGGNGYTF.

The chain recombines TRBV18 with TRBJ1-4; D is possibly TRBD1 (5 bases). CDR1 and CDR2 from the germline V gene are KGHSH and LQKENI. Trimming left V 4 bases short and J 10 bases short, with 19 bases between. The CDR3 spans 15 residues. The CDR3 DNA reads TGTGCCAGCTCACAAGGGGAAGGGTCTAAAGGAAAACTGTTTTTT. Its protein is CASSQGEGSKGKLFF.

The CDR3 nucleotides are TGTGCCAGCAGCCCCGCCGGGACTAGCGACTACAATGAGCAGTTCTTC. Its translation is CASSPAGTSDYNEQFF. The genes are TRBV13 and TRBJ2-1, with 10 bases that match TRBD2. J gave up 3 bases and V 5 bases, and 7 bases lay outside the gene matches. The CDR3 totals 16 residues. Germline V gene data show CDR1 as PRHDT and CDR2 as FYEKMQ (reference sequence).

The V call is TRBV13, the J call TRBJ1-5; TRBD1 agrees at 8 bases. This CDR3 spans 15 amino acids. Trimming at V came to 3 bases and at J to 4 bases, leaving 5 bases not matched to a gene. Germline CDR1 PRHDT, CDR2 FYEKMQ (reference sequence). In nucleotides, the CDR3 is TGTGCCAGCAGCTTCGGGACAGGCAATAATCAGCCCCAGCATTTT. It encodes CASSFGTGNNQPQHF.

The chain recombines TRBV9 with TRBJ2-3; D not certain. Germline assignment: CDR1 SGDLS and CDR2 YYNGEE. Trimming pared 0 bases from V and 4 bases from J, leaving 6 bases between. CDR3 length: 13 amino acids. The CDR3 sequence: CASSVDTPDTQYF. DNA of the CDR3: TGTGCCAGCAGCGTAGACACACCAGATACGCAGTATTTT. Drawing the rest from reference TRBV9 and TRBJ2-3, the complete variable domain is DSGVTQTPKHLITATGQRVTLRCSPRSGDLSVYWYQQSLDQGLQFLIQYYNGEERAKGNILERFSAQQFPDLHSELNLSSLELGDSALYFCASSVDTPDTQYFGPGTRLTVL.

This sequence joins TRBV4-2 and TRBJ2-2, with 8 bases aligning to TRBD2. The V and J ends lost 5 bases and 4 bases, in that order; junction bases with no gene match: 6. The CDR3 length is 15 residues. Germline V gene sequence: CDR1 LGHNA, CDR2 YNFKEQ. CDR3 in amino acids: CASSSQRETTGELFF. The DNA of the CDR3 is TGTGCCAGCAGCTCCCAGCGGGAGACCACCGGGGAGCTGTTTTTT.

The CDR3 region is CASSHGQVYEQYF. As DNA, the CDR3 is TGTGCCAGCAGCCACGGACAAGTGTACGAGCAGTACTTC. This chain links TRBV7-6 with TRBJ2-7; weak D call: TRBD1 (5 bases). V was shortened by 5 bases and J by 4 bases, with 12 bases between the two germline ends. Germline values: CDR1 SGHVS, CDR2 FNYEAQ. CDR3 length: 13 residues.

The chain links TRBV4-2 to TRBJ1-3; possible D gene TRBD1, 5 bases. CDR1 and CDR2 (germline): LGHNA, YNFKEQ. Trimming stripped 4 bases from V and 0 bases from J, with 13 bases between. The CDR3 sequence is 16 residues long. Here the CDR3 DNA reads TGTGCCAGCAGCCCTGAAAGGGGCCTCTCTGGAAACACCATATATTTT. Translating it yields CASSPERGLSGNTIYF.

The gene calls are TRBV5-1 and TRBJ1-1; D gene uncertain. CDR1 and CDR2 (germline): SGHRS, YFSETQ. V lost 4 bases, J lost 1 base, and 11 bases lay in between. The CDR3 has 14 amino acids. In DNA form, the CDR3 reads TGCGCCAGCAGCCCCCGGCGGTCGAACACTGAAGCTTTCTTT. Protein product: CASSPRRSNTEAFF.

V is TRBV6-5 and J is TRBJ2-5; D possibly corresponds to TRBD2 (6 bases). In germline, CDR1 is MNHEY, CDR2 SVGAGI. With 0 bases removed from V and 3 bases from J, the gap between germline ends came to 14 bases. This CDR3 has 16 amino acids. The CDR3 bases are TGTGCCAGCAGTTACTCCCGAGGAGGGAGTGAAGAGACCCAGTACTTC. Translating it yields CASSYSRGGSEETQYF.

The V and J genes are TRBV9 and TRBJ2-7; D uncertain. Between the trimmed V and J ends, which lost 2 bases and 1 base, there was a span of 10 bases. The CDR3 has 14 amino acids. The germline V gene has CDR1 SGDLS and CDR2 YYNGEE. In DNA form, the CDR3 reads TGTGCCAGCAGCGTGCGGCTAGGATCCTACGAGCAGTACTTC. Its protein product is CASSVRLGSYEQYF.

Note on this clone: The CDR3 does not close with the conserved phenylalanine or tryptophan, likely indicating a read error. The V and J genes are TRBV27 and TRBJ1-5; the D gene is possibly TRBD1 (5 bases). Trimming took 4 bases from V and 3 from J, leaving 10 bases between them. CDR1 is MNHEY and CDR2 is SMNVEV in the germline V gene (reference sequence). The CDR3 has 14 amino acids. DNA for the CDR3: TGTGCCAGCAGTTACACAGGAGACAATCAGCCCCAGCATTCT. Its translation: CASSYTGDNQPQHS.

The CDR3, as DNA: TGTGCCAGCAGCGTAGGGCCGGGGAACACCGGGGAGCTGTTTTTT. This sequence encodes CASSVGPGNTGELFF. The rearrangement links TRBV9 to TRBJ2-2; D not certain. The germline V and J ends were trimmed by 0 bases and 1 base, with 7 bases remaining between them. The V gene's germline CDR1 is SGDLS and CDR2 YYNGEE. This CDR3 region has 15 residues. The variable domain in full, completed from reference TRBV9 and TRBJ2-2, reads DSGVTQTPKHLITATGQRVTLRCSPRSGDLSVYWYQQSLDQGLQFLIQYYNGEERAKGNILERFSAQQFPDLHSELNLSSLELGDSALYFCASSVGPGNTGELFFGEGSRLTVL.

The chain uses TRBV12-5 and TRBJ2-1; weak D call: TRBD2 (6 bases). Germline V CDR1 and CDR2: LGHNT, FRNRAP. The V end was cut by 5 bases, the J end by 10 bases, with 12 bases between. The CDR3 extends over 12 amino acids. The CDR3 sequence is CASGGGSGEQFF. CDR3 nucleotides: TGTGCTAGTGGTGGGGGGTCTGGGGAGCAGTTCTTC.